These 3 T cell receptor beta chains share one sample of origin, sequenced in a study of human versus mouse CDR3 diversity and MHC coevolution. Here immunoSEQ multiplex PCR was the method, and the copy in TCRdb shows in-frame clones only, minus some. This table has about 81,000 clones, over 85% appearing once. Sequences were obtained from naive CD4+ T cells from blood. As to subset: CD45RO-negative CD62L-positive naive CD4 T cells. These TCRs come from a person aged 30-69 years in good health.

The rearrangement joins TRBV7-9 to TRBJ2-5; the match to TRBD2 covers 15 bases. CDR3 length: 15 amino acids. V dropped 4 bases and J dropped 4; count of bases not matched to a gene: 1. The germline gives CDR1 SEHNR, CDR2 FQNEAQ (reference sequence). The CDR3 nucleotides are TGTGCCAGCAGCTCGGGACTAGCGGGAGGAGAGACCCAGTACTTC. Translating it yields CASSSGLAGGETQYF.

The V call is TRBV6-5, the J call TRBJ2-7; TRBD2 agrees at 7 bases. Germline V CDR1 and CDR2: MNHEY, SVGAGI. Trimming at V came to 4 bases and at J to 6 bases, leaving 3 bases not matched to a gene. This CDR3 region has 12 residues. CDR3 coding DNA: TGTGCCAGCAGTTGGGGAGGGTTCGAGCAGTACTTC. It specifies CASSWGGFEQYF.

Worth noting for this clone: Its ends do not fully match the called genes, so a read error is possible. The V gene is TRBV5-6, the J gene TRBJ1-1; D perhaps matches TRBD1 (6 bases). CDR1 SGHDT and CDR2 YYEEEE come from the germline V gene. CDR3 length: 12 amino acids. The DNA of the CDR3 is TGTGCCAGCAGCTTGTGGGACACGGAAGCTTTCTTT. This codes for CASSLWDTEAFF.